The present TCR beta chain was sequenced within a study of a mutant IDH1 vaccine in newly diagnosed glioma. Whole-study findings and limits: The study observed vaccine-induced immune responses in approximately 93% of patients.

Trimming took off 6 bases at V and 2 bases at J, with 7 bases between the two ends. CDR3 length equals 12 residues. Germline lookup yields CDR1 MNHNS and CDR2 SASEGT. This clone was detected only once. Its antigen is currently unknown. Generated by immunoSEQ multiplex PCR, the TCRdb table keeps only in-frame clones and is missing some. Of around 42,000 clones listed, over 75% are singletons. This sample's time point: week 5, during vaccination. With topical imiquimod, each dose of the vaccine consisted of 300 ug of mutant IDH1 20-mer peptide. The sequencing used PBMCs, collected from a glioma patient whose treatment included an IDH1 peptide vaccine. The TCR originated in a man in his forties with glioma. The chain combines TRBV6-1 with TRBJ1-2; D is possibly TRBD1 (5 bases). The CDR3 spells CASRGQNYGYTF. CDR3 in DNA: TGTGCCAGCAGGGGGCAGAACTATGGCTACACCTTC.